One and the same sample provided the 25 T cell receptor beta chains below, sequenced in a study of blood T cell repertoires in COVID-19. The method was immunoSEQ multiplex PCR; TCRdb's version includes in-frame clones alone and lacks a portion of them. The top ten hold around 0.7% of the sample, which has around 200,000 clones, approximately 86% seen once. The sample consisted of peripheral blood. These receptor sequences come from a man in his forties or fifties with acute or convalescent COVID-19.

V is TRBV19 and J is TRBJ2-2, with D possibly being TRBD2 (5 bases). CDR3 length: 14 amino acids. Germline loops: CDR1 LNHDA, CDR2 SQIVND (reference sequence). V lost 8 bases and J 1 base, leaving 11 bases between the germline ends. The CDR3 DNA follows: TGTGCCAGTGGCCGGGATCAGAACACCGGGGAGCTGTTTTTT. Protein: CASGRDQNTGELFF.

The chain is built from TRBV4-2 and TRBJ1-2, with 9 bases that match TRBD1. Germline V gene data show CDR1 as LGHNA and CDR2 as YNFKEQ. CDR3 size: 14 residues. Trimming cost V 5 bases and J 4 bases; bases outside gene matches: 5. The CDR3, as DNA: TGTGCCAGCAGCGCACAGGGGGCGGGCTATGGCTACACCTTC. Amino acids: CASSAQGAGYGYTF.

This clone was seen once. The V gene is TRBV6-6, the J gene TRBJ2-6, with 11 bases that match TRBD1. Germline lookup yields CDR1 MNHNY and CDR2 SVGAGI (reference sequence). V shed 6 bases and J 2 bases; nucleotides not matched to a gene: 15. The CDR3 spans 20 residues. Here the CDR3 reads CASSTSPFGQGAPGANVLTF. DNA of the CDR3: TGTGCCAGCAGCACCAGTCCATTCGGACAGGGGGCGCCTGGGGCCAACGTCCTGACTTTC.

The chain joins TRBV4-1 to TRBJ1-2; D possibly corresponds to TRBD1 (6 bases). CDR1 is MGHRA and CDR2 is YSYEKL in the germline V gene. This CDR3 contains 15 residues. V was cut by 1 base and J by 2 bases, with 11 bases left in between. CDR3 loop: CASSQAGGANYGYTF. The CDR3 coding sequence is TGCGCCAGCAGCCAAGCGGGGGGCGCCAACTATGGCTACACCTTC.

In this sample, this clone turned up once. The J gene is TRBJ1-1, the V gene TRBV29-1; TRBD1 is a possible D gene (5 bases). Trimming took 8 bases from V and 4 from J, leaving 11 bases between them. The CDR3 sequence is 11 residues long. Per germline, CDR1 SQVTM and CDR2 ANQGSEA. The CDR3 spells CSSEDTTEAFF. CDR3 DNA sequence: TGCAGCTCTGAGGACACCACTGAAGCTTTCTTT.

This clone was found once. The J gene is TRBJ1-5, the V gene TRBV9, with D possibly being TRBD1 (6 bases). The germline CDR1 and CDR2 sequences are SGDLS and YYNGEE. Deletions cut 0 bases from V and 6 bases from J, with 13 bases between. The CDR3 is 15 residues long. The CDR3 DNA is TGTGCCAGCAGCGTAGCTCCAACAGGGACTCAGCCCCAGCATTTT. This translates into CASSVAPTGTQPQHF.

The CDR3 bases are TGCGCCAGCAGCCAGGGACTAGCGGGAGCGGTCGCCTACGAGCAGTACTTC. Residues: CASSQGLAGAVAYEQYF. This chain uses TRBV4-3 with TRBJ2-7; 14 bases are shared with TRBD2. The CDR3 extends over 17 amino acids. The germline V gene encodes CDR1 LGHNA and CDR2 YSLEER. The junction had 6 bases not matched to a gene; V was cut back by 3 bases and J by 2 bases.

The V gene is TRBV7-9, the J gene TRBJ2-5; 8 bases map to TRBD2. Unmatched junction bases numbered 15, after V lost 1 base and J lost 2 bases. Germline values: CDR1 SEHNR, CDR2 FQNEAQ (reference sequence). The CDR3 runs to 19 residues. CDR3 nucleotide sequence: TGTGCCAGCAGCTTAGGGGAAGCCTCGGGAGGGCGGAAACAAGAGACCCAGTACTTC. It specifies CASSLGEASGGRKQETQYF.

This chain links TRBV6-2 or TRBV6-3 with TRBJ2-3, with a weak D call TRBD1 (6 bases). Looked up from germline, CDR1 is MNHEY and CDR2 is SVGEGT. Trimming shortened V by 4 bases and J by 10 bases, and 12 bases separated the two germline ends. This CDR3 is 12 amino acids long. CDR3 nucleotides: TGTGCCAGCAGTTTGGTGACAGGTCCGCAGTATTTT. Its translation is CASSLVTGPQYF.

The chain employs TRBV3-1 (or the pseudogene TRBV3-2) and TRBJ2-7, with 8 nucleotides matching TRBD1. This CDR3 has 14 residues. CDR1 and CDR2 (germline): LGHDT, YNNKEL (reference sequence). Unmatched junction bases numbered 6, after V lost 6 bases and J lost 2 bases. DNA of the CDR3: TGTGCCAGCAGGAGGACAGGGCCACCCTACGAGCAGTACTTC. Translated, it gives CASRRTGPPYEQYF.

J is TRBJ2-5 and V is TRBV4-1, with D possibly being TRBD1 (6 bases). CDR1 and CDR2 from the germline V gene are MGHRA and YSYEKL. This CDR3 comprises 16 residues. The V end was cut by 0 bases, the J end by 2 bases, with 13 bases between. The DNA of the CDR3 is TGCGCCAGCAGCCAAGAGGGGGCAGGGGTACAAGAGACCCAGTACTTC. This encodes CASSQEGAGVQETQYF.

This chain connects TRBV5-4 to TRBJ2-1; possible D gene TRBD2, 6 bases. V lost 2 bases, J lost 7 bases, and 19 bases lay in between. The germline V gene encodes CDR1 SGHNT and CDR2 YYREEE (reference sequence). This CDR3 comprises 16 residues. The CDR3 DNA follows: TGTGCCAGCAGCTTCGAGGGAGGCCCCACGAGGAATGAGCAGTTCTTC. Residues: CASSFEGGPTRNEQFF.

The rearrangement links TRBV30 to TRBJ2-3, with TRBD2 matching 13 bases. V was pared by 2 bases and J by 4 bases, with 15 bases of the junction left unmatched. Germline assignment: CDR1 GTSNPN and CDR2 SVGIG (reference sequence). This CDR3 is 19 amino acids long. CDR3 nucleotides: TGTGCCTGGAGTCGGAGCCGAATACTAGCGGGAGGGCGTCCAGATACGCAGTATTTT. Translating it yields CAWSRSRILAGGRPDTQYF.

CDR3 region: CASSIIPPGSDSYNEQFF. CDR3 DNA: TGTGCCAGTAGTATTATCCCCCCCGGGAGCGACTCCTACAATGAGCAGTTCTTC. This rearrangement joins TRBV19 to TRBJ2-1; perhaps TRBD2 as D (6 bases). Trimming took 3 bases from V and 0 from J, leaving 18 bases between them. The CDR3 covers 18 residues. The germline V gene has CDR1 LNHDA and CDR2 SQIVND (reference sequence). The full variable domain, with the rest looked up from reference TRBV19 and TRBJ2-1, is DGGITQSPKYLFRKEGQNVTLSCEQNLNHDAMYWYRQDPGQGLRLIYYSQIVNDFQKGDIAEGYSVSREKKESFPLTVTSAQKNPTAFYLCASSIIPPGSDSYNEQFFGPGTRLTVL.

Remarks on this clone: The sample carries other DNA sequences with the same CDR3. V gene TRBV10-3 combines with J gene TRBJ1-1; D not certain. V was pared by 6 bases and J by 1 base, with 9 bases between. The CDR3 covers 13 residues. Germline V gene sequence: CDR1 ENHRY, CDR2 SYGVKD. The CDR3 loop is CAISGSGNTEAFF. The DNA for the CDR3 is TGTGCCATCAGCGGGTCGGGGAACACTGAAGCTTTCTTT.

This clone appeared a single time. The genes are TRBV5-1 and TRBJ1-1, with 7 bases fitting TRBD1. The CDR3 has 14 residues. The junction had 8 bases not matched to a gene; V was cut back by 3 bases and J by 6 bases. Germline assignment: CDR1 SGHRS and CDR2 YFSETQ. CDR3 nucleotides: TGCGCCAGCAGCTCTATTCAACAGGGGTCTGAAGCTTTCTTT. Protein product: CASSSIQQGSEAFF.

The CDR3 DNA sequence: TGTGCCGGGAAGGACAGGGGGAACACCGGGGAGCTGTTTTTT. Amino acids: CAGKDRGNTGELFF. The gene calls are TRBV6-5 and TRBJ2-2; 9 nucleotides match TRBD1. CDR3 length: 14 residues. Germline trimming cut 11 bases from V and 1 base from J; bases unmatched to any gene: 5. The germline V gene has CDR1 MNHEY and CDR2 SVGAGI.

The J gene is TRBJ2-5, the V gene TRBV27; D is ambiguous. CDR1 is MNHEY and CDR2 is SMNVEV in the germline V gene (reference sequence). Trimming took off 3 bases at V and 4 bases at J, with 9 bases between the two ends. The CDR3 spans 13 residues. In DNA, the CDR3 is TGTGCCAGCAGTTTCGCTGGTAGAGAGACCCAGTACTTC. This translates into CASSFAGRETQYF.

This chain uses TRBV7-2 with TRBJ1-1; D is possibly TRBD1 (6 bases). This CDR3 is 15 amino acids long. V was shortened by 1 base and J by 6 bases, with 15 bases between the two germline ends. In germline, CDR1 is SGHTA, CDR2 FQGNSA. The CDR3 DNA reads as TGTGCCAGCAGCTTAGGCCGGGACACCGGGCCTGAAGCTTTCTTT. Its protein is CASSLGRDTGPEAFF.

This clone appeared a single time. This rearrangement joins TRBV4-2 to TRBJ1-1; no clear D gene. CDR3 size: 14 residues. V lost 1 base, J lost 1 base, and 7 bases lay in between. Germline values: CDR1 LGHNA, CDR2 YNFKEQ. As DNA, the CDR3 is TGTGCCAGCAGCCAAGTTGCAGGGAACACTGAAGCTTTCTTT. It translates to CASSQVAGNTEAFF.

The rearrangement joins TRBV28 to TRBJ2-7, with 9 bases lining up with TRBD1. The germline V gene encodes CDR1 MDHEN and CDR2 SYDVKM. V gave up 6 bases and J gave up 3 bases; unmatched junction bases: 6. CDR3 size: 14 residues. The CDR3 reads CASSSRDRDYEQYF. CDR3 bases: TGTGCCAGCAGCTCCCGGGACAGGGACTACGAGCAGTACTTC.

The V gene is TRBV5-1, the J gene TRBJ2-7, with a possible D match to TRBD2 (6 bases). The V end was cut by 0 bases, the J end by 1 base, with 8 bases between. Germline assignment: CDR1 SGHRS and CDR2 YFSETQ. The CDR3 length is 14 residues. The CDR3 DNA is TGCGCCAGCAGCTTGGGCGGGGATTCCTACGAGCAGTACTTC. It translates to CASSLGGDSYEQYF.

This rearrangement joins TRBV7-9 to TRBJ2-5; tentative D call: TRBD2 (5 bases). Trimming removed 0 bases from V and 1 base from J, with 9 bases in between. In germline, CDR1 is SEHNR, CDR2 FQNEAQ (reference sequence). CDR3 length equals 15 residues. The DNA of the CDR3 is TGTGCCAGCAGCTTAGCGCTCGGGATCCAAGAGACCCAGTACTTC. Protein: CASSLALGIQETQYF.

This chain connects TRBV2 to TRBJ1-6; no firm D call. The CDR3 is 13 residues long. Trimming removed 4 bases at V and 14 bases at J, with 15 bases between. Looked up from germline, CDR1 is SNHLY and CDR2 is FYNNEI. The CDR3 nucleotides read TGTGCCAGCAGTGGAACAGCCGGCGTGTCCCTCCACTTT. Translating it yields CASSGTAGVSLHF.

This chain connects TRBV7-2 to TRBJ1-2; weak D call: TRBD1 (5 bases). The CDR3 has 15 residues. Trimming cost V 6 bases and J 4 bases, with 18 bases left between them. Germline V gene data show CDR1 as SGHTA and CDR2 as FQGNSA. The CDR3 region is CASSPGQIESYGYTF. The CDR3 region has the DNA TGTGCCAGCAGTCCCGGACAAATCGAAAGCTATGGCTACACCTTC.